This entry lists 15 T cell receptor beta chains sequenced from one sample in a study of PD-L1 blockade in urothelial cancer (dated by TCRdb to about 2017). Interpreted using the paper, the time point label stands for: pretreatment tumor sample. Library construction relied on the immunoSEQ multiplex PCR assay. Here the immuneACCESS table is served through TCRdb, limited to in-frame sequences with V and J called. Missing clones are a known gap in these copies; in checked studies unresolved V genes cover under half, and the rest lacks a known reason. The sample table holds more than 1,500 clones, of which 33% were seen once. Together, the top ten hold 30% to 40% of the sample. The sequencing used tumor tissue, collected before atezolizumab (anti-PD-L1) treatment. The receptors were sampled from a man aged 60-69 years with urothelial cancer.

This clone is deemed hyperexpanded. The chain combines TRBV29-1 with TRBJ2-7; tentatively, D is TRBD2 (5 bases). The germline CDR1 and CDR2 sequences are SQVTM and ANQGSEA. V gave up 6 bases and J gave up 9 bases, with 18 bases separating them. The CDR3 loop spans 12 amino acids. Here the CDR3 reads CSVEDGGVWQYF. The CDR3 bases are TGCAGCGTAGAGGACGGAGGTGTGTGGCAGTACTTC.

This clone is hyperexpanded in the sample. The gene calls are TRBV11-3 and TRBJ2-5; TRBD1 matches at 8 bases. This CDR3 region has 14 residues. Germline trimming cut 5 bases from V and 4 bases from J; bases unmatched to any gene: 6. Germline V gene lookup returns CDR1 SGHNT and CDR2 YENEEA. CDR3 nucleotide sequence: TGTGCCAGCAGCCCCGGACAGGGAGGAGAGACCCAGTACTTC. Protein sequence: CASSPGQGGETQYF.

CDR3 sequence (DNA): TGCGCCAGCAGCCAAGATACGGCGGGGGTTCCAGCACAAGATACGCAGTATTTT. Translating gives CASSQDTAGVPAQDTQYF. This rearrangement joins TRBV1 to TRBJ2-3; TRBD2 is the table's D call and was not checked against the DNA. TRBV1 is assigned pseudogene status. CDR3 length equals 18 residues.

This clone has just a few counts. The V call is TRBV19, the J call TRBJ1-6, with D tentatively TRBD1 (5 bases). V was pared by 4 bases and J by 11 bases, with 9 bases between. This CDR3 is built from 12 residues. Looked up from germline, CDR1 is LNHDA and CDR2 is SQIVND (reference sequence). CDR3 bases: TGTGCCAGTAGTACAGGGAGAGCACCCCTCCACTTT. It yields the protein CASSTGRAPLHF.

The sample holds a few counts of this clone. V usage is TRBV11-3 and J usage is TRBJ1-4; D perhaps matches TRBD1 (5 bases). The CDR3 sequence is 19 residues long. Germline CDR1 is SGHNT and CDR2 is YENEEA. Trimming took 2 bases from V and 6 from J, leaving 25 bases between them. For the CDR3, the DNA is TGTGCCAGCAGCTTATTTGTGTTGGGCGGGGAGGGGTCTGATGAAAAACTGTTTTTT. It is translated as CASSLFVLGGEGSDEKLFF. Complete variable domain (other parts from reference TRBV11-3 and TRBJ1-4): EAGVVQSPRYKIIEKKQPVAFWCNPISGHNTLYWYLQNLGQGPELLIRYENEEAVDDSQLPKDRFSAERLKGVDSTLKIQPAELGDSAVYLCASSLFVLGGEGSDEKLFFGSGTQLSVL.

The genes are TRBV19 and TRBJ2-6; D is unresolved. Trimming left V 5 bases short and J 0 bases short, with 11 bases between. Germline V gene sequence: CDR1 LNHDA, CDR2 SQIVND (reference sequence). The CDR3 extends over 16 amino acids. CDR3 sequence reads: CASSPRALSGANVLTF. The CDR3 nucleotides read TGTGCCAGTAGTCCCCGGGCCCTCTCTGGGGCCAACGTCCTGACTTTC.

This clone is medium-sized. The chain links TRBV11-3 to TRBJ1-2, with D perhaps TRBD1 (5 bases). The CDR3 loop spans 14 amino acids. V was pared by 0 bases and J by 9 bases, with 14 bases between. CDR1 and CDR2 (germline): SGHNT, YENEEA. The DNA of the CDR3 is TGTGCCAGCAGCTTAGAGCGGGGCGTCGTTAGCTACACCTTC. Amino acids: CASSLERGVVSYTF.

The rearrangement links TRBV28 to TRBJ2-3; TRBD2 is a possible D gene (6 bases). The CDR3 runs to 13 residues. Between the trimmed V and J ends, which lost 10 bases and 2 bases, there was a span of 13 bases. The germline V gene has CDR1 MDHEN and CDR2 SYDVKM. The CDR3 coding sequence is TGTGCCACCAAGGACTATAACACAGATACGCAGTATTTT. Amino acids: CATKDYNTDTQYF.

The V gene is TRBV6-8, the J gene TRBJ1-1; no clear D gene. The V end was cut by 7 bases, the J end by 2 bases, with 14 bases between. The length of the CDR3 is 14 residues. Germline CDR1 is MNHGY and CDR2 is SAAAGT. The CDR3 coding sequence is TGTGCCAGCACTTCCCCGGTCGATAACACTGAAGCTTTCTTT. It yields the protein CASTSPVDNTEAFF.

Only a few counts were recorded for this clone. This chain joins TRBV14 and TRBJ2-3; TRBD2 aligns across 15 bases. V was clipped by 1 base and J by 6 bases; unmatched bases: 2. CDR3 length: 16 residues. The V gene's germline CDR1 is SGHDN and CDR2 FVKESK. CDR3 nucleotides: TGTGCCAGCAGCCAAGGGACTAGCGGGGGGGCCGATACGCAGTATTTT. Encoded protein: CASSQGTSGGADTQYF.

This clone is categorized as large. CDR3 coding DNA: TGTGCCAGCTCACTGCAGGGCTCTGACCGCTCCTATAATTCACCCCTCCACTTT. This gives the protein CASSLQGSDRSYNSPLHF. The genes are TRBV18 and TRBJ1-6; TRBD1 might be the D (5 bases). The CDR3 is 18 residues long. Germline CDR1 reads KGHSH; CDR2 reads LQKENI. V was trimmed by 4 bases and J by 0 bases, leaving 16 bases between them.

The chain links TRBV12-5 to TRBJ2-7; D is tentatively TRBD1 or TRBD2 (6 bases each). The CDR3 runs 15 residues. The V and J ends lost 8 bases and 1 base respectively, with 18 bases between them. Per the germline V gene, CDR1 is LGHNT and CDR2 is FRNRAP. CDR3 residues: CASLPPGAFSYEQYF. The DNA of the CDR3 is TGTGCTAGTCTCCCACCGGGGGCTTTTTCCTACGAGCAGTACTTC. Together with reference TRBV12-5 and TRBJ2-7, the CDR3 gives the full variable domain: DARVTQTPRHKVTEMGQEVTMRCQPILGHNTVFWYRQTMMQGLELLAYFRNRAPLDDSGMPKDRFSAEMPDATLATLKIQPSEPRDSAVYFCASLPPGAFSYEQYFGPGTRLTVT.

This clone has a handful of counts. The gene calls are TRBV7-7 and TRBJ2-3; 8 bases agree with TRBD2. Germline CDR1 reads SSHAT; CDR2 reads FNYEAQ (reference sequence). V trimming: 5 bases; J trimming: 5 bases; junction bases outside the gene matches: 9. The CDR3 sequence is 15 residues long. The CDR3 nucleotides are TGTGCCAGCAGCCCCGGGGCGGGGGGAGGAGATACGCAGTATTTT. Translating gives CASSPGAGGGDTQYF.

CDR3: CASSSFLAGGPNEQFF. CDR3 sequence (DNA): TGTGCCAGCAGTTCTTTTCTAGCGGGGGGGCCAAATGAGCAGTTCTTC. The V and J genes are TRBV7-6 and TRBJ2-1; 12 nucleotides align to TRBD2. Looked up from germline, CDR1 is SGHVS and CDR2 is FNYEAQ. Germline trimming cut 6 bases from V and 7 bases from J; bases unmatched to any gene: 10. The CDR3 length is 16 residues. Full variable domain (outside the CDR3, taken from reference TRBV7-6 and TRBJ2-1): GAGVSQSPRYKVTKRGQDVALRCDPISGHVSLYWYRQALGQGPEFLTYFNYEAQQDKSGLPNDRFSAERPEGSISTLTIQRTEQRDSAMYRCASSSFLAGGPNEQFFGPGTRLTVL.

V and J are TRBV9 and TRBJ2-1, with D maybe TRBD1 (6 bases). V lost 2 bases to trimming and J lost 1 base, with 10 bases between them. The CDR3 covers 15 residues. The germline V gene has CDR1 SGDLS and CDR2 YYNGEE. This CDR3 is CASSVRDISYNEQFF. The CDR3 DNA sequence: TGTGCCAGCAGCGTCCGGGACATTTCCTACAATGAGCAGTTCTTC.